These 28 T cell receptor beta chains were all obtained from the same sample, sequenced in a study of radiotherapy plus CTLA-4 blockade in lung cancer. This table comes from immunoSEQ multiplex PCR, and its TCRdb copy is limited to in-frame clones, with some not included. The data contain tens of thousands of clones, under 80% of them singletons. The source was peripheral blood, collected from a patient treated with radiotherapy plus ipilimumab. Receptor source: a human donor with non-small cell lung cancer who had a partial response to radiotherapy plus ipilimumab. Some clones in this sample may be carry-over from other donors' samples.

The chain couples TRBV9 to TRBJ2-3; 9 bases line up with TRBD2. The V gene end was trimmed by 3 bases and the J gene end by 0 bases; junction bases not matched to a gene: 2. Germline values: CDR1 SGDLS, CDR2 YYNGEE. The CDR3 runs 15 residues. The CDR3 bases are TGTGCCAGCAGCGCTAGCGGGACGAGCACAGATACGCAGTATTTT. As protein: CASSASGTSTDTQYF.

V and J are TRBV7-3 and TRBJ1-5; D is possibly TRBD1 (5 bases). CDR1 and CDR2 (germline): SGHTA, FQGTGA. Between the trimmed V and J ends, which lost 7 bases and 2 bases, there was a span of 21 bases. CDR3 size: 17 residues. The CDR3 sequence: CASNWGGTPLGNQPQHF. The CDR3 DNA follows: TGTGCCAGCAATTGGGGGGGGACTCCCTTAGGCAATCAGCCCCAGCATTTT.

V is TRBV19 and J is TRBJ1-4; 10 bases map to TRBD1. The CDR3 is 15 residues long. Losses at the gene ends were 4 bases for V and 8 bases for J; bases not matched to a gene: 7. Per the germline V gene, CDR1 is LNHDA and CDR2 is SQIVND (reference sequence). The CDR3 sequence is CASSTRDRGREKLFF. In DNA form, the CDR3 reads TGTGCCAGTAGTACTCGTGACAGGGGGCGAGAAAAACTGTTTTTT.

With regard to this clone: This CDR3 is also generated by other DNA sequences in the sample. The J gene is TRBJ2-7, the V gene TRBV10-1, with D unresolved. The CDR3 length is 14 residues. Germline CDR1 is WNHNN and CDR2 is SYGVQD (reference sequence). Between the trimmed V and J ends, which lost 10 bases and 1 base, there was a span of 17 bases. This CDR3 reads CATRREIGSYEQYF. The DNA for the CDR3 is TGCGCCACTCGGAGAGAGATTGGTTCCTACGAGCAGTACTTC.

This clone occurred once. Here the CDR3 reads CASRGGSSNQPQHF. The DNA of the CDR3 is TGTGCCAGCAGGGGGGGATCGAGCAATCAGCCCCAGCATTTT. This chain connects TRBV2 to TRBJ1-5; perhaps TRBD1 as D (5 bases). The CDR3 is 14 amino acids. V was cut by 6 bases and J by 1 base, with 10 bases left in between. CDR1 is SNHLY, CDR2 FYNNEI, per germline.

By proportion, this clone is medium-sized. The genes are TRBV10-1 and TRBJ1-5, with D possibly being TRBD1 (5 bases). The CDR3 has 13 amino acids. Germline V lookup: CDR1 WNHNN, CDR2 SYGVQD (reference sequence). The V end was cut by 5 bases, the J end by 6 bases, with 11 bases between. CDR3 protein: CASSRRVSQPQHF. The CDR3 coding sequence is TGCGCCAGCAGTCGCAGGGTTAGTCAGCCCCAGCATTTT.

The chain combines TRBV6-5 with TRBJ2-6, with D possibly TRBD1 on 6 matching bases. V was cut by 7 bases and J by 2 bases, with 12 bases left in between. In germline, CDR1 is MNHEY, CDR2 SVGAGI. There are 15 residues in the CDR3. The CDR3, as DNA: TGTGCCAGCACCCGAGGGGGAACTGGGGCCAACGTCCTGACTTTC. This translates into CASTRGGTGANVLTF.

As DNA, the CDR3 is TGTGCCAGCAGCCTTCACCGGAGCACAGATACGCAGTATTTT. Its protein product is CASSLHRSTDTQYF. The chain is built from TRBV4-2 and TRBJ2-3; the D is unclear. The CDR3 has 14 residues. Germline V gives CDR1 LGHNA, CDR2 YNFKEQ. With 4 bases removed from V and 0 bases from J, the gap between germline ends came to 8 bases.

The chain combines TRBV29-1 with TRBJ1-2; 7 bases map to TRBD1. Germline values: CDR1 SQVTM, CDR2 ANQGSEA. The CDR3 sequence is 12 residues long. The V gene end was trimmed by 1 base and the J gene end by 5 bases; junction bases not matched to a gene: 1. CDR3 loop: CSVEGQGYGYTF. The CDR3 DNA is TGCAGCGTTGAAGGACAGGGTTATGGCTACACCTTC. The full variable domain, its missing parts supplied by reference TRBV29-1 and TRBJ1-2, is SAVISQKPSRDICQRGTSLTIQCQVDSQVTMMFWYRQQPGQSLTLIATANQGSEATYESGFVIDKFPISRPNLTFSTLTVSNMSPEDSSIYLCSVEGQGYGYTFGSGTRLTVV.

The rearrangement uses TRBV10-1 and TRBJ2-5, with TRBD2 identical over 8 bases. The J call is uncertain, as TRBJ2-7 better fits the DNA end. Germline CDR1 reads WNHNN; CDR2 reads SYGVQD (reference sequence). This CDR3 comprises 14 residues. The CDR3 here is CASSEDPTSGEQYF. In DNA, the CDR3 is TGCGCCAGCAGTGAGGACCCCACTAGCGGCGAGCAGTACTTC.

This clone has only a few counts. The chain couples TRBV19 to TRBJ1-1; unclear D gene. The CDR3 consists of 14 residues. V was cut by 7 bases and J by 3 bases, with 15 bases left in between. Per the germline V gene, CDR1 is LNHDA and CDR2 is SQIVND (reference sequence). The CDR3 reads CASNGISPDTEAFF. Here the CDR3 DNA reads TGTGCCAGTAATGGTATTTCACCGGACACTGAAGCTTTCTTT.

The gene calls are TRBV5-1 and TRBJ1-2, with D perhaps matching TRBD1 (6 bases). Germline CDR1 is SGHRS and CDR2 is YFSETQ. This CDR3 spans 13 amino acids. Between the trimmed V and J ends, which lost 4 bases and 2 bases, there was a span of 9 bases. CDR3 DNA: TGCGCCAGCAGCCTAGGACAGAACTATGGCTACACCTTC. Its translation is CASSLGQNYGYTF. The full variable domain, with the rest looked up from reference TRBV5-1 and TRBJ1-2, is KAGVTQTPRYLIKTRGQQVTLSCSPISGHRSVSWYQQTPGQGLQFLFEYFSETQRNKGNFPGRFSGRQFSNSRSEMNVSTLELGDSALYLCASSLGQNYGYTFGSGTRLTVV.

This clone came up once. The V and J genes are TRBV19 and TRBJ2-3, with 8 bases that match TRBD2. Trimming took 5 bases from V and 0 from J; bases not matched to a gene: 4. Per germline, CDR1 LNHDA and CDR2 SQIVND (reference sequence). There are 15 residues in the CDR3. The CDR3 loop reads CASSPGLVSTDTQYF. The CDR3 bases are TGTGCCAGTAGTCCGGGACTAGTCAGCACAGATACGCAGTATTTT.

Comments on this clone: The junction shows a germline mismatch at one end, possibly a read error. The identical CDR3 is also encoded by other nucleotide sequences in the sample. The V and J genes are TRBV4-1 and TRBJ2-7; 7 nucleotides align to TRBD1. Germline V gene lookup returns CDR1 MGHRA and CDR2 YSYEKL. The length of the CDR3 is 14 residues. CDR3 in DNA: TGCGCCAGCCGGCGACAGGGTAATTCCTACGAACAGTACTTC. Its protein is CASRRQGNSYEQYF.

V usage is TRBV9 and J usage is TRBJ2-7, with 7 bases that match TRBD2. The CDR3 is 15 residues long. V lost 0 bases to trimming and J lost 4 bases; unmatched junction nucleotides: 7. The germline gives CDR1 SGDLS, CDR2 YYNGEE. CDR3 region: CASSVAPGEGYEQYF. In DNA form, the CDR3 reads TGTGCCAGCAGCGTAGCCCCGGGGGAGGGGTACGAGCAGTACTTC.

The chain links TRBV5-1 to TRBJ2-1; a weak D match, TRBD1 (5 bases). The germline CDR1 and CDR2 sequences are SGHRS and YFSETQ. Trimming shortened V by 1 base and J by 6 bases, and 5 bases separated the two germline ends. This CDR3 region has 12 residues. The DNA of the CDR3 is TGCGCCAGCAGCTTGACAGGCAATGAGCAGTTCTTC. Its translation is CASSLTGNEQFF. Supplemented by reference TRBV5-1 and TRBJ2-1, the full variable domain reads KAGVTQTPRYLIKTRGQQVTLSCSPISGHRSVSWYQQTPGQGLQFLFEYFSETQRNKGNFPGRFSGRQFSNSRSEMNVSTLELGDSALYLCASSLTGNEQFFGPGTRLTVL.

The chain carries TRBV7-2 and TRBJ2-2; 14 bases are shared with TRBD2. The CDR3 length is 19 residues. V lost 1 base, J lost 0 bases, and 4 bases stayed unmatched. Germline-derived CDR1 and CDR2 are SGHTA and FQGNSA. The CDR3 DNA is TGTGCCAGCAGCTTAGGGGGGACTAGCGGGGGCCCGAACACCGGGGAGCTGTTTTTT. Translation gives CASSLGGTSGGPNTGELFF.

V gene TRBV5-1 combines with J gene TRBJ1-4; D is perhaps TRBD1 (6 bases). This CDR3 contains 15 residues. CDR1 is SGHRS and CDR2 is YFSETQ in the germline V gene. V was pared by 5 bases and J by 2 bases, with 13 bases between. The CDR3 DNA sequence: TGCGCCAGCAGTCTCACAGGGTCTACTAATGAAAAACTGTTTTTT. It specifies CASSLTGSTNEKLFF. The full variable domain, completed using reference TRBV5-1 and TRBJ1-4, is KAGVTQTPRYLIKTRGQQVTLSCSPISGHRSVSWYQQTPGQGLQFLFEYFSETQRNKGNFPGRFSGRQFSNSRSEMNVSTLELGDSALYLCASSLTGSTNEKLFFGSGTQLSVL.

The J gene is TRBJ2-5, the V gene TRBV11-2, with a weak D call TRBD1 (5 bases). V lost 1 base, J lost 0 bases, and 9 bases lay in between. Germline loops: CDR1 SGHAT, CDR2 FQNNGV. The CDR3 consists of 15 residues. The DNA for the CDR3 is TGTGCCAGCAGCTTAGCGGCAGGGTACCAAGAGACCCAGTACTTC. Protein sequence: CASSLAAGYQETQYF.

J is TRBJ2-1 and V is TRBV7-2; the match to TRBD2 covers 10 bases. The junction had 5 bases not matched to a gene; V was cut back by 6 bases and J by 0 bases. Germline V lookup: CDR1 SGHTA, CDR2 FQGNSA. This CDR3 region has 16 residues. CDR3 loop: CASSQLAGSSYNEQFF. CDR3 nucleotides: TGTGCCAGCAGTCAACTAGCGGGAAGCTCCTACAATGAGCAGTTCTTC.

The rearrangement joins TRBV5-6 to TRBJ2-7; D perhaps matches TRBD2 (5 bases). Germline V gene data show CDR1 as SGHDT and CDR2 as YYEEEE. Deletions cut 5 bases from V and 7 bases from J, with 10 bases between. CDR3 length: 11 residues. The CDR3 nucleotides read TGTGCCAGCAGTGGAAGAGGGGAGCAGTACTTC. This sequence encodes CASSGRGEQYF.

The chain carries TRBV5-1 and TRBJ1-2, with TRBD1 matching over 10 bases. Per the germline V gene, CDR1 is SGHRS and CDR2 is YFSETQ. The V and J ends lost 0 bases and 4 bases, in that order; junction bases with no gene match: 6. The CDR3 is 16 residues long. The CDR3 region is CASSLDTTGGSYGYTF. CDR3 DNA: TGCGCCAGCAGCTTGGACACGACAGGGGGCTCCTATGGCTACACCTTC.

This rearrangement joins TRBV6-1 to TRBJ1-2; D remains unclear. Germline CDR1 and CDR2: MNHNS and SASEGT. Between the trimmed V and J ends, which lost 5 bases and 6 bases, there was a span of 16 bases. This CDR3 has 14 amino acids. The CDR3 is CASSRESPNHGYTF. CDR3 bases: TGTGCCAGCAGTCGTGAAAGTCCTAATCATGGCTACACCTTC.

The J gene is TRBJ1-5, the V gene TRBV28; D gene ambiguous. Trimming removed 1 base at V and 2 bases at J, with 9 bases between. CDR3 length equals 15 residues. Germline CDR1 MDHEN, CDR2 SYDVKM. The CDR3 loop is CASSLSIVGNQPQHF. The CDR3 DNA follows: TGTGCCAGCAGTTTATCTATCGTGGGCAATCAGCCCCAGCATTTT.

As concerns this clone: Other DNA sequences in this sample translate to the same CDR3. CDR3 region: CASSLGAGGPYEQYF. Written as DNA, the CDR3 is TGCGCCAGCAGCTTGGGCGCGGGGGGGCCCTACGAGCAGTACTTC. V and J are TRBV5-1 and TRBJ2-7, with 9 bases fitting TRBD2. V gave up 0 bases and J gave up 2 bases; unmatched junction bases: 3. The CDR3 runs to 15 residues. In germline, CDR1 is SGHRS, CDR2 YFSETQ.

The chain employs TRBV6-5 and TRBJ2-7, with TRBD1 matching 7 bases. V was clipped by 5 bases and J by 3 bases; unmatched bases: 10. This CDR3 comprises 15 residues. Germline-derived CDR1 and CDR2 are MNHEY and SVGAGI. In DNA, the CDR3 is TGTGCCAGCAGTGGACTGGGACAGATACTCTACGAGCAGTACTTC. It encodes CASSGLGQILYEQYF.

The V gene is TRBV2, the J gene TRBJ2-3; D is unresolved. The ends were cut back, 6 bases at V and 0 bases at J, with 10 bases in the middle. This CDR3 comprises 14 residues. Germline V gives CDR1 SNHLY, CDR2 FYNNEI. The CDR3 protein is CASRTFSSTDTQYF. DNA of the CDR3: TGTGCCAGCAGAACATTTTCCAGCACAGATACGCAGTATTTT.

The chain combines TRBV15 with TRBJ1-6; D is undetermined. The CDR3 is 17 residues long. Trimming stripped 4 bases from V and 0 bases from J, with 13 bases between. CDR1 LNHNV and CDR2 YYDKDF come from the germline V gene (reference sequence). The CDR3 spells CATSKDLPSSYNSPLHF. The CDR3 DNA reads as TGTGCCACCAGCAAAGACCTACCGAGCTCCTATAATTCACCCCTCCACTTT.